These 6 T cell receptor beta chains share one sample of origin, sequenced in a study of T cell repertoires in cytomegalovirus infection (dated by TCRdb to the late 2010s). TCRdb shows the sequencer as Illumina HiSeq 1500. TCRdb's own reprocessing of the public reads used fastp at Q25 and MiXCR and kept productive beta chains. Entries that share a CDR3 protein sequence are merged under the most common genes and DNA. The table for this sample lists some 240,000 distinct CDR3 sequences; about 15% of them were counted only once. The ten largest clones add up to around 43% of the sample. Sequenced input: CD8+ T cells from PBMCs. The receptors derive from a human donor in good health (CMV status not recorded). Some clones in this sample may be carry-over from other donors' samples.

In its sample, this clonotype was seen many times. The genes are TRBV7-2 and TRBJ1-3, with 7 bases identical to TRBD1. This CDR3 spans 15 amino acids. The ends lost 6 bases at V and 0 bases at J; junction bases unmatched: 5. Germline V gives CDR1 SGHTA, CDR2 FQGNSA. CDR3 region: CASRTGLSSGNTIYF. Written as DNA, the CDR3 is TGTGCCAGCAGGACAGGGCTAAGCTCTGGAAACACCATATATTTT.

The chain carries TRBV20-1 and TRBJ2-4; D not resolved. The CDR3 is 13 amino acids. V dropped 5 bases and J dropped 3 bases, with 11 bases sitting between them. Looked up from germline, CDR1 is DFQATT and CDR2 is SNEGSKA (reference sequence). The CDR3 DNA is TGCAGTGCTCCCCTGGACGGCAAAAACATTCAGTACTTC. Translated: CSAPLDGKNIQYF.

This clonotype was recorded many times. This rearrangement joins TRBV7-8 to TRBJ1-2, with a tentative D call TRBD1 (5 bases). The CDR3 consists of 16 residues. Germline CDR1 and CDR2: SGHVS and FQNEAQ. V dropped 0 bases and J dropped 2 bases, with 13 bases sitting between them. The CDR3 bases are TGTGCCAGCAGCTTAGCGGCAGGGCGGGACAACTATGGCTACACCTTC. Translation gives CASSLAAGRDNYGYTF.

This clonotype appeared many times. V and J are TRBV12-3 or TRBV12-4 and TRBJ2-1; tentatively, D is TRBD1 (5 bases). V lost 3 bases, J lost 2 bases, and 11 bases lay in between. The CDR3 is 15 amino acids. The DNA for the CDR3 is TGTGCCAGCAGTTTGGGGCCAGCAACCTACAATGAGCAGTTCTTC. It translates to CASSLGPATYNEQFF.

This clonotype was counted many times. This chain connects TRBV7-2 to TRBJ1-1, with 7 bases that match TRBD1. Per the germline V gene, CDR1 is SGHTA and CDR2 is FQGNSA. CDR3 length: 14 residues. V lost 5 bases and J lost 3; bases outside the gene matches: 6. In nucleotides, the CDR3 is TGTGCCAGCAGCCAAATGGGGACAGACACTGAAGCTTTCTTT. Protein product: CASSQMGTDTEAFF.

CDR3 nucleotide sequence: TGTGCCAGCAGTTTAGCCGGGTACTTCTACGGCTACACCTTC. Protein product: CASSLAGYFYGYTF. This chain joins TRBV12-3 or TRBV12-4 and TRBJ1-2; D gene unclear. The ends were cut back, 0 bases at V and 8 bases at J, with 13 bases in the middle. The CDR3 extends over 14 amino acids.